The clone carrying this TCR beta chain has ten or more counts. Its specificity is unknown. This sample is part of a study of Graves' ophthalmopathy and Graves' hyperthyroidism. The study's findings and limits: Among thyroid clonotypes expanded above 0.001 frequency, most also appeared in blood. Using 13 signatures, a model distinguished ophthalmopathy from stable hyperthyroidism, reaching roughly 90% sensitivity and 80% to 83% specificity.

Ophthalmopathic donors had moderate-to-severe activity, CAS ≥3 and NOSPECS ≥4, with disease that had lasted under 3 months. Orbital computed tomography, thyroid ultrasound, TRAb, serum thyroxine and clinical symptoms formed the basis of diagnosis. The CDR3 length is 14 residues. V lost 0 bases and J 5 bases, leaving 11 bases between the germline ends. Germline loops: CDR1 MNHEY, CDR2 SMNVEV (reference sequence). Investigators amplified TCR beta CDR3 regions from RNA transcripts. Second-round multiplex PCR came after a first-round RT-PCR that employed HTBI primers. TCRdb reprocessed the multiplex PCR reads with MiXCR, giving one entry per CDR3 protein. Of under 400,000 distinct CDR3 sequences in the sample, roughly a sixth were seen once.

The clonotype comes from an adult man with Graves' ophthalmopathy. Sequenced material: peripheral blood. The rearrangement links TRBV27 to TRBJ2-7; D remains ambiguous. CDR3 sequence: CASSLSNTAHEQYF. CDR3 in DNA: TGTGCCAGCAGTTTATCTAACACCGCCCACGAGCAGTACTTC.